These 23 T cell receptor beta chains came from one sample sequenced in a study of T cell changes during pregnancy in multiple sclerosis. Some clones are missing from TCRdb's copy, which holds only in-frame ones; the method was immunoSEQ multiplex PCR. The sample shows 45,000 to 50,000 clones, 91% of them seen only once. The starting material was CD8+ T cells from peripheral blood mononuclear cells, obtained after pregnancy. The receptors stem from a female donor with multiple sclerosis, enrolled in a pregnancy study.

The chain couples TRBV9 to TRBJ2-7; the D gene is possibly TRBD1 (5 bases). V was trimmed by 0 bases and J by 4 bases, leaving 11 bases between them. CDR1 and CDR2 from the germline V gene are SGDLS and YYNGEE. CDR3 length: 14 amino acids. CDR3 coding DNA: TGTGCCAGCAGCGTAGAGGGCCCAGGGTACGAGCAGTACTTC. Protein sequence: CASSVEGPGYEQYF. Filled out from reference TRBV9 and TRBJ2-7, the complete variable domain reads DSGVTQTPKHLITATGQRVTLRCSPRSGDLSVYWYQQSLDQGLQFLIQYYNGEERAKGNILERFSAQQFPDLHSELNLSSLELGDSALYFCASSVEGPGYEQYFGPGTRLTVT.

J is TRBJ2-2 and V is TRBV7-2; D is ambiguous. This CDR3 comprises 15 residues. Germline lookup yields CDR1 SGHTA and CDR2 FQGNSA. V lost 5 bases, J lost 16 bases, and 26 bases lay in between. The CDR3 DNA is TGTGCCAGCAGCCCCGGCCCCGACTCGATTTCCGCTGCGTTTTTT. This translates into CASSPGPDSISAAFF.

The genes are TRBV30 and TRBJ1-2, with TRBD1 as a possible D gene (5 bases). The CDR3 spans 11 residues. Germline CDR1 and CDR2: GTSNPN and SVGIG (reference sequence). The DNA for the CDR3 is TGTGCGCAAAGGCAGGGTTACGGCTACACCTTC. Its translation: CAQRQGYGYTF.

The chain joins TRBV5-6 to TRBJ1-1; 9 bases are a match to TRBD1. The V gene's germline CDR1 is SGHDT and CDR2 YYEEEE. Unmatched junction bases numbered 7, after V lost 4 bases and J lost 3 bases. The CDR3 runs 15 residues. CDR3: CASSPHRGQYTEAFF. The CDR3 DNA is TGTGCCAGCAGCCCCCACAGGGGGCAGTACACTGAAGCTTTCTTT.

V and J are TRBV10-3 and TRBJ1-1; the D gene is possibly TRBD1 (5 bases). CDR1 and CDR2 from the germline V gene are ENHRY and SYGVKD. Trimming stripped 0 bases from V and 6 bases from J, with 11 bases between. This CDR3 contains 14 residues. The CDR3 loop is CAISESGGGAEAFF. DNA for the CDR3: TGTGCCATCAGTGAGTCTGGGGGAGGCGCTGAAGCTTTCTTT.

The rearrangement joins TRBV4-2 to TRBJ1-1; D not resolved. CDR3 size: 15 residues. Germline CDR1 and CDR2: LGHNA and YNFKEQ. V was clipped by 1 base and J by 0 bases, with 9 bases between them. CDR3 sequence reads: CASSQGEGLNTEAFF. For the CDR3, the DNA is TGTGCCAGCAGCCAAGGCGAGGGTTTGAACACTGAAGCTTTCTTT.

The chain has TRBV5-6 and TRBJ1-6; D is perhaps TRBD1 (6 bases). V was pared by 4 bases and J by 10 bases, with 21 bases between. The CDR3 has 16 amino acids. Per the germline V gene, CDR1 is SGHDT and CDR2 is YYEEEE. The CDR3 region has the DNA TGTGCCAGCAGCGACCGATTACAGGGAGGGAAATCACCCCTCCACTTT. This gives the protein CASSDRLQGGKSPLHF.

This clone was observed a single time. The chain is built from TRBV7-9 and TRBJ1-1; the D is unclear. V lost 5 bases, J lost 5 bases, and 15 bases lay in between. The CDR3 runs 14 residues. CDR1 is SEHNR, CDR2 FQNEAQ, per germline (reference sequence). The CDR3 loop reads CASSPYRGLTEAFF. Here the CDR3 DNA reads TGTGCCAGCAGCCCTTATCGGGGTTTAACTGAAGCTTTCTTT.

This chain uses TRBV19 with TRBJ2-3; D gene uncertain. Germline V gene lookup returns CDR1 LNHDA and CDR2 SQIVND (reference sequence). V lost 5 bases to trimming and J lost 0 bases, with 12 bases between them. The CDR3 is 15 amino acids. CDR3 sequence (DNA): TGTGCCAGTAGTTTTTCAGGATCAAGCACAGATACGCAGTATTTT. Its protein is CASSFSGSSTDTQYF.

The J gene is TRBJ1-2, the V gene TRBV7-9, with a weak D call TRBD1 (5 bases). Germline assignment: CDR1 SEHNR and CDR2 FQNEAQ (reference sequence). V was trimmed by 0 bases and J by 4 bases, leaving 18 bases between them. The CDR3 sequence is 17 residues long. CDR3 sequence: CASSLAVGEDRFYGYTF. In DNA form, the CDR3 reads TGTGCCAGCAGCTTAGCGGTAGGGGAAGACCGGTTCTATGGCTACACCTTC.

In its sample, this clone was seen many times. The genes are TRBV6-1 and TRBJ2-3; 9 nucleotides agree with TRBD2. The CDR3 spans 16 residues. The V and J ends lost 1 base and 4 bases, in that order; junction bases with no gene match: 6. Germline V gives CDR1 MNHNS, CDR2 SASEGT. In DNA, the CDR3 is TGTGCCAGCAGTGAAGTAGGCGGGGGGGCCGCAGATACGCAGTATTTT. This gives the protein CASSEVGGGAADTQYF.

The genes are TRBV7-9 and TRBJ1-1; 7 nucleotides match TRBD1. With 5 bases clipped from V and 5 bases from J, the junction kept 11 bases outside the gene matches. This CDR3 is 15 amino acids long. Germline-derived CDR1 and CDR2 are SEHNR and FQNEAQ (reference sequence). CDR3 nucleotide sequence: TGTGCCAGCAGCGCCGACAGGGCCCGGGGGACTGAAGCTTTCTTT. Its translation: CASSADRARGTEAFF. The full variable domain, with the rest looked up from reference TRBV7-9 and TRBJ1-1, is DTGVSQNPRHKITKRGQNVTFRCDPISEHNRLYWYRQTLGQGPEFLTYFQNEAQLEKSRLLSDRFSAERPKGSFSTLEIQRTEQGDSAMYLCASSADRARGTEAFFGQGTRLTVV.

The V call is TRBV29-1, the J call TRBJ2-3, with TRBD2 matching 9 bases. CDR1 is SQVTM and CDR2 is ANQGSEA in the germline V gene. The CDR3 covers 15 residues. The V segment lost 4 bases and the J segment 6 bases; nucleotides outside the gene matches: 11. CDR3 protein: CSVVPSGISSDTQYF. CDR3 nucleotides: TGCAGCGTTGTACCTAGCGGGATTTCTTCGGATACGCAGTATTTT.

This sequence joins TRBV7-9 and TRBJ2-5; the match to TRBD2 covers 12 bases. Germline-derived CDR1 and CDR2 are SEHNR and FQNEAQ (reference sequence). The junction had 15 bases not matched to a gene; V was cut back by 2 bases and J by 5 bases. The CDR3 is 19 residues long. The CDR3 loop reads CASSLREGTSGRRMETQYF. In DNA form, the CDR3 reads TGTGCCAGCAGCTTAAGGGAGGGTACTAGCGGGAGGAGGATGGAGACCCAGTACTTC. Full variable domain (rest looked up from reference TRBV7-9 and TRBJ2-5): DTGVSQNPRHKITKRGQNVTFRCDPISEHNRLYWYRQTLGQGPEFLTYFQNEAQLEKSRLLSDRFSAERPKGSFSTLEIQRTEQGDSAMYLCASSLREGTSGRRMETQYFGPGTRLLVL.

The chain combines TRBV9 with TRBJ2-3, with D possibly TRBD1 on 7 matching bases. The germline V and J ends were trimmed by 4 bases and 3 bases, with 15 bases remaining between them. CDR1 and CDR2 from the germline V gene are SGDLS and YYNGEE. The CDR3 contains 15 residues. CDR3 residues: CASSKEGAGTDTQYF. DNA for the CDR3: TGTGCCAGCAGCAAGGAGGGGGCCGGGACAGATACGCAGTATTTT.

This rearrangement joins TRBV10-2 to TRBJ2-7, with D perhaps TRBD2 (6 bases). The CDR3 sequence is 13 residues long. V lost 8 bases to trimming and J lost 2 bases, with 13 bases between them. Germline V gene lookup returns CDR1 WSHSY and CDR2 SAAADI. CDR3 amino acids: CASLRDSTYEQYF. The CDR3 DNA sequence: TGCGCCAGCCTAAGGGACTCAACCTACGAGCAGTACTTC.

The CDR3 DNA reads as TGTGCCAGCAGCTTAGATCGAGGACAAGCGCCAGAAGCTTTCTTT. It is translated as CASSLDRGQAPEAFF. This sequence joins TRBV11-2 and TRBJ1-1, with a weak D call TRBD1 (5 bases). The CDR3 spans 15 residues. The V gene's germline CDR1 is SGHAT and CDR2 FQNNGV. The V gene lost 0 bases and the J gene lost 8 bases, with 16 bases spanning the gap.

The V gene is TRBV19, the J gene TRBJ1-5, with 10 bases aligning to TRBD1. V lost 1 base and J lost 4; bases outside the gene matches: 1. The CDR3 covers 15 residues. Germline CDR1 is LNHDA and CDR2 is SQIVND (reference sequence). The CDR3 protein is CASSIGQGANQPQHF. CDR3 DNA sequence: TGTGCCAGTAGTATAGGACAGGGGGCTAATCAGCCCCAGCATTTT.

The chain uses TRBV29-1 and TRBJ2-7, with no clear D. The V gene lost 7 bases and the J gene lost 2 bases, with 15 bases spanning the gap. This CDR3 comprises 13 residues. Germline V gene lookup returns CDR1 SQVTM and CDR2 ANQGSEA. As DNA, the CDR3 is TGCAGCGCCGAAACTGGGCCCCCCTACGAGCAGTACTTC. This sequence encodes CSAETGPPYEQYF.

The J gene is TRBJ2-7, the V gene TRBV30, with a possible D match to TRBD2 (6 bases). The CDR3 has 15 residues. The germline V gene has CDR1 GTSNPN and CDR2 SVGIG (reference sequence). The V end lost 3 bases, the J end lost 0 bases, and 15 bases lay between the germline ends. The CDR3 here is CAWSGMPAGSYEQYF. The CDR3 nucleotides are TGTGCCTGGAGCGGGATGCCAGCGGGCTCCTACGAGCAGTACTTC.

This clone was picked up one time. This chain joins TRBV19 and TRBJ1-6, with 8 nucleotides matching TRBD1. The CDR3 has 16 residues. Trimming removed 0 bases from V and 7 bases from J; junction bases left unmatched: 5. Germline V gene lookup returns CDR1 LNHDA and CDR2 SQIVND (reference sequence). The CDR3 nucleotides read TGTGCCAGTAGTATAGATACAGGGGGTTGGAATTCACCCCTCCACTTT. It codes for CASSIDTGGWNSPLHF.

J is TRBJ2-3 and V is TRBV10-3, with a weak D call TRBD2 (6 bases). Germline assignment: CDR1 ENHRY and CDR2 SYGVKD. Deletions cut 2 bases from V and 0 bases from J, with 12 bases between. The CDR3 consists of 16 residues. In DNA form, the CDR3 reads TGTGCCATCAGTGAGGGCCTAGCGACTAGCACAGATACGCAGTATTTT. Translating gives CAISEGLATSTDTQYF.

The V and J genes are TRBV30 and TRBJ2-7; 9 nucleotides line up with TRBD2. Germline CDR1 GTSNPN, CDR2 SVGIG (reference sequence). The CDR3 extends over 14 amino acids. V lost 3 bases to trimming and J lost 0 bases; unmatched junction nucleotides: 3. In DNA, the CDR3 is TGTGCCTGGAGCAGCGGGAGGTCCTCCTACGAGCAGTACTTC. Its translation: CAWSSGRSSYEQYF.